This T cell receptor beta chain stems from a study of T cell responses to AZD1222 COVID-19 vaccine (dated by TCRdb to the early 2020s). Broadly, across the study: AZD1222 recipients given second doses at about 4 weeks or at about 12 weeks were pooled, since spike-specific TCR depth and breadth were not found to differ between the two schedules. TCR sequencing was performed for about 250 trial participants, of whom roughly 200 were given two doses of AZD1222 and some 26 were given two doses of MenACWY control vaccine. Enrollment into the trials was organized by age into subgroups of 18-55, 56-69 and 70-plus years, and those subgroups contained approximately 160, 26 and 62 TCR-sequenced participants, respectively. What the work shows at the level of the full study, not this receptor alone: The vaccine-associated CD4 TCRs covered the entire spike protein, and the dominant responses fell in regions 160-218 and 743-854. Because no day 14 peak-response samples were available, repertoires were characterized only after the peak T cell response. Nearly half of unique spike-specific TCRs reportedly recognized epitopes outside regions mutated in the B.1.351 and B.1.1.7 variants. In the small 56-69-year group, the increase in depth fell short of significance, most likely because of low power. After two AZD1222 doses, spike-specific TCR breadth and depth were significantly higher than at day 0 and than in MenACWY recipients. Conclusions about previously exposed vaccinees are limited because only six or seven AZD1222 recipients were SARS-CoV-2 seropositive at baseline. Participants were mostly white British, with more females than males. The authors suggested clonal diversity may have been underestimated.

The CDR3 regions of human TCRbeta chains were analyzed by immunosequencing. The paper's data handling went like this. TCRs in the repertoires were matched against a reference library of SARS-CoV-2-specific TCRs that had been generated with the MIRA antigen-specificity platform. Breadth was defined as the fraction of unique TCRs that were SARS-CoV-2-associated. Depth was defined as the fraction of total T cells that were SARS-CoV-2-associated. Using the MIRA data, each spike-specific TCR was assigned both to the spike region to which the TCR was reactive and to a CD4 or CD8 class. Log10-transformed breadth and depth values were compared by one-way ANOVA with Sidak's multiple comparisons tests. TCRdb holds this immuneACCESS table with in-frame rearrangements only. Some clones are missing; in checked studies, unresolved V genes explain under half, and the rest has no known cause. The V and J calls and clone size were taken over from that table, and D and trimming were inferred from the DNA. This sample holds about 120,000 clones; approximately 90% were observed only once. Together, the top ten hold under 4.5% of the sample.

V is clipped by 3 bases and J by 0 bases, and the sequence between their germline boundaries is 13 bases long. The germline V gene sets CDR1 to SGHRS and CDR2 to YFSETQ. The CDR3 contains 16 residues, cysteine and phenylalanine counted. Only CDR3 DNA remains: 48 bases, in frame from the first base. This specimen's time point label, interpreted: baseline before first vaccination. Vaccinee samples came from UK trials COV001 and COV002, including a single-blind randomized controlled phase 2/3 trial of AZD1222 (ChAdOx1 nCoV-19) in healthy adults. For TCRbeta chain sequencing, PBMC samples from trial participants were taken at day 0 and at day 28 after the second dose. As concerns this clone: No antigen is known for it. Nothing much larger sits one base from this clone, and base qualities are not available.

Sequencing used peripheral blood, obtained on day 0 of AZD1222 vaccination. The rearranged chain carries TRBV5-1 and TRBJ1-3; the D gene cannot be named for sure. This clonotype was obtained from an adult in good health. In nucleotides, the sequence is TGCGCCAGCAGCTCGGCGAGTTTTGGCTCTGGAAACACCATATATTTT. It is translated as CASSSASFGSGNTIYF.